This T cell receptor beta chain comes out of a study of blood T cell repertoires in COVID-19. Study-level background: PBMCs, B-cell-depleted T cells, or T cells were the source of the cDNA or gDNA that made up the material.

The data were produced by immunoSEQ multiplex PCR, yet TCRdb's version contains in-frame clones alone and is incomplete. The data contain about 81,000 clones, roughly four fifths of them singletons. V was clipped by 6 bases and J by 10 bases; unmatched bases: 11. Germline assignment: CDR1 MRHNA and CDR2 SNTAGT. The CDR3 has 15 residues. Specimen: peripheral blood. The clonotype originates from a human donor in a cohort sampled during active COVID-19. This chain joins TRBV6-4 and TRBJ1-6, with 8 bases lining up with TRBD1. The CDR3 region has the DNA TGTGCCAGCAGCGCGCAGGGGGCGAGCGGGTCACCCCTCCACTTT. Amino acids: CASSAQGASGSPLHF.